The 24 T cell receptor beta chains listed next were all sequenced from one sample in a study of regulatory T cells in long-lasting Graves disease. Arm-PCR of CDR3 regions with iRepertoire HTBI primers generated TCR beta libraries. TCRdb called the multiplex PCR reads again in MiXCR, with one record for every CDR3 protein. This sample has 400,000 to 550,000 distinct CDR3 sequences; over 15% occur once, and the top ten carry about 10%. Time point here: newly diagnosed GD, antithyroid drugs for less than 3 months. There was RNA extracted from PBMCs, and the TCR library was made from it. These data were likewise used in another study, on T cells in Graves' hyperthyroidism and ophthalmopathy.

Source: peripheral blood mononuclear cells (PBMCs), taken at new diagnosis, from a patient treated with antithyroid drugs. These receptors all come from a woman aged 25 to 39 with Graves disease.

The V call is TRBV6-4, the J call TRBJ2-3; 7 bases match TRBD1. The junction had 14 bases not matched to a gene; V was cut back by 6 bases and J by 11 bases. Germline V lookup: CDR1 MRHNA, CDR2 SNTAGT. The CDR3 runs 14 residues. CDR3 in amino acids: CASSPGTDEKEQYF. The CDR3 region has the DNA TGTGCCAGCAGCCCCGGGACAGACGAAAAAGAGCAGTATTTT.

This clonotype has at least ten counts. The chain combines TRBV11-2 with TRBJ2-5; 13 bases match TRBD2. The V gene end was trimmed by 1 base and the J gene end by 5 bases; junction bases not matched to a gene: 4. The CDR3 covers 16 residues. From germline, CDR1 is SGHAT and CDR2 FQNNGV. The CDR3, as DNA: TGTGCCAGCAGCTTAGTCGGACTAGCGGGAGCGGAGACCCAGTACTTC. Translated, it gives CASSLVGLAGAETQYF.

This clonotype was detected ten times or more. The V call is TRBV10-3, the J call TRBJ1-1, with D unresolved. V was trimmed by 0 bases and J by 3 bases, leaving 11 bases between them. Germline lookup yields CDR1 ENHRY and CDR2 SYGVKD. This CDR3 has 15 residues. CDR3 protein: CAISESGPRYTEAFF. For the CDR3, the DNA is TGTGCCATCAGTGAGTCCGGACCCAGGTACACTGAAGCTTTCTTT.

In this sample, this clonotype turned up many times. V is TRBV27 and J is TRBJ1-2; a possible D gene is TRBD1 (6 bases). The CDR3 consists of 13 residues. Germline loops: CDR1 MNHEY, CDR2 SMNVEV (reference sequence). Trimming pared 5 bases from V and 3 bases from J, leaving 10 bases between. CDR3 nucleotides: TGTGCCAGCAGTCCGAGGACAGACTATGGCTACACCTTC. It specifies CASSPRTDYGYTF.

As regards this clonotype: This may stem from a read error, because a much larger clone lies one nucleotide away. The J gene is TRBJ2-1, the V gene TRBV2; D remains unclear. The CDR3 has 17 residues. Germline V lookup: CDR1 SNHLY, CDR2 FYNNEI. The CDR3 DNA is TGTGCCGGCAGTCACAGACTCCTCCGAAGCTCCTACAATGAGCAGTTCTTC. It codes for CAGSHRLLRSSYNEQFF.

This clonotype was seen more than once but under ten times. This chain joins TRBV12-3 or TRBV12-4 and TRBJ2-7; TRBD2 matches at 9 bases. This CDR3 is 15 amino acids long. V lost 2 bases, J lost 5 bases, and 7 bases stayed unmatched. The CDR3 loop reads CASSLLAGIRHEQYF. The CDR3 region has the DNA TGTGCCAGCAGTTTACTAGCGGGAATAAGGCACGAGCAGTACTTC.

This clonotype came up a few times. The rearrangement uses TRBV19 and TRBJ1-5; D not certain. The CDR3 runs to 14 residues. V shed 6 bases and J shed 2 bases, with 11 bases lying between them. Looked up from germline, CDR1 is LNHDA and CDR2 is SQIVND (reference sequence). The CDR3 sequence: CASSFQVRNQPQHF. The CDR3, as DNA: TGTGCCAGTAGCTTCCAGGTACGCAATCAGCCCCAGCATTTT.

The CDR3 DNA sequence: TGTGCCAGCAGTTTCGACGCCTACTACGAGCAGTACTTC. Its translation: CASSFDAYYEQYF. This chain joins TRBV12-3 or TRBV12-4 and TRBJ2-7; no clear D gene. The germline V and J ends were trimmed by 3 bases and 3 bases, with 9 bases remaining between them. The CDR3 has 13 residues.

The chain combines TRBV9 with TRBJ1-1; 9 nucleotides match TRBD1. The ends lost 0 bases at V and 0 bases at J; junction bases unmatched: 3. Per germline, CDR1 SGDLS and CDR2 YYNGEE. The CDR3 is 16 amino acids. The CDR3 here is CASSVEQGALNTEAFF. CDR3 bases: TGTGCCAGCAGCGTAGAACAGGGGGCGCTGAACACTGAAGCTTTCTTT.

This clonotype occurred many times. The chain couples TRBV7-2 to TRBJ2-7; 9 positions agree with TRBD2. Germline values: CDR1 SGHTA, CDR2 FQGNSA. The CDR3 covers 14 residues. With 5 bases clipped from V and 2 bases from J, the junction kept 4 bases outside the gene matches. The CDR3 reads CASSTRLAAYEQYF. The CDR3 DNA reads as TGTGCCAGCAGCACTAGACTAGCGGCCTACGAGCAGTACTTC.

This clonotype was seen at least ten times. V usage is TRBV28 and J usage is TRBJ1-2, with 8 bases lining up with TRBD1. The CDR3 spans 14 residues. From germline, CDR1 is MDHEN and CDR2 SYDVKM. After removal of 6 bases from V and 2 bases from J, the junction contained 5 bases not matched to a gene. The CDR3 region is CASRSTGANYGYTF. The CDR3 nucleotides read TGTGCCAGCAGATCGACAGGGGCGAACTATGGCTACACCTTC.

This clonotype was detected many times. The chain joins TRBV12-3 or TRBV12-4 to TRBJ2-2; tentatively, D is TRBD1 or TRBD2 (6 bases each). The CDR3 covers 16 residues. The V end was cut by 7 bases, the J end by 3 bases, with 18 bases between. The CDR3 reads CASTPPEGEDTGELFF. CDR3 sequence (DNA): TGTGCCAGCACCCCGCCGGAGGGGGAGGACACCGGGGAGCTGTTTTTT.

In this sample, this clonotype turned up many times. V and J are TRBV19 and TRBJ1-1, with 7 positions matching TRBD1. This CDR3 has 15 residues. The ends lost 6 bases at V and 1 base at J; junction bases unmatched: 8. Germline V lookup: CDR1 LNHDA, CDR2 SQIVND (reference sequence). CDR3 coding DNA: TGTGCCAGTAGCACCCAGGACAGGTGGAACACTGAAGCTTTCTTT. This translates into CASSTQDRWNTEAFF. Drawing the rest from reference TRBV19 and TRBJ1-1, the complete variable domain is DGGITQSPKYLFRKEGQNVTLSCEQNLNHDAMYWYRQDPGQGLRLIYYSQIVNDFQKGDIAEGYSVSREKKESFPLTVTSAQKNPTAFYLCASSTQDRWNTEAFFGQGTRLTVV.

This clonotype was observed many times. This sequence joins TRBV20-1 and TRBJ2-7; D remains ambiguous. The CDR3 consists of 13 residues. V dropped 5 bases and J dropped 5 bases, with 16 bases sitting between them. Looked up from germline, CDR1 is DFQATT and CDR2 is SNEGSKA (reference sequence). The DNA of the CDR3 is TGCAGTGCTCGCCCGGGCCCAGTGGACGAGCAGTACTTC. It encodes CSARPGPVDEQYF.

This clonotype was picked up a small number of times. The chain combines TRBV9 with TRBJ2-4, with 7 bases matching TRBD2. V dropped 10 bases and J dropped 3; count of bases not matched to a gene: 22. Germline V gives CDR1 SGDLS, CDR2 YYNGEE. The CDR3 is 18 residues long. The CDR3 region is CAPPVTWAGELGKNIQYF. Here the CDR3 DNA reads TGTGCCCCCCCCGTCACGTGGGCGGGAGAGTTGGGCAAAAACATTCAGTACTTC.

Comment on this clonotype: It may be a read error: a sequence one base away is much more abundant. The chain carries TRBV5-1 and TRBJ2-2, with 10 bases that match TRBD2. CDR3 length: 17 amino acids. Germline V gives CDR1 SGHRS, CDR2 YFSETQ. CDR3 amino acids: CASSLDPSGSWTGEPFF. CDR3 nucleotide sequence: TGCGCCAGCAGCTTGGACCCTAGCGGGAGTTGGACCGGGGAGCCGTTTTTT.

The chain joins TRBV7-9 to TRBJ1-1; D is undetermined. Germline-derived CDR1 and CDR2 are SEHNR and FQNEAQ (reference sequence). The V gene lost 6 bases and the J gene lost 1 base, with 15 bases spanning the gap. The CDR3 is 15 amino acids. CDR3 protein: CASRRPSAPNTEAFF. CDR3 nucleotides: TGTGCCAGCAGACGCCCCTCGGCACCGAACACTGAAGCTTTCTTT. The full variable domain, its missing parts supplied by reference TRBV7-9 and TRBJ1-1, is DTGVSQNPRHKITKRGQNVTFRCDPISEHNRLYWYRQTLGQGPEFLTYFQNEAQLEKSRLLSDRFSAERPKGSFSTLEIQRTEQGDSAMYLCASRRPSAPNTEAFFGQGTRLTVV.

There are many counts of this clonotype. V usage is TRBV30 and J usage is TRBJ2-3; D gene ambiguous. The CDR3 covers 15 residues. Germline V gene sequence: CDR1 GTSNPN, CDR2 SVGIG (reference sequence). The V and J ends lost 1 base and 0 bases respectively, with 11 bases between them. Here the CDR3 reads CAWSAAQASTDTQYF. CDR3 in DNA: TGTGCCTGGAGTGCGGCCCAGGCGAGCACAGATACGCAGTATTTT.

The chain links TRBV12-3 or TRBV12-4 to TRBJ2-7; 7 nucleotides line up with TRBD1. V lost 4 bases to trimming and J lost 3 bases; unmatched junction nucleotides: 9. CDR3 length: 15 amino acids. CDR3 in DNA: TGTGCCAGCAGTTACCCGGGACAGACAGGCTACGAGCAGTACTTC. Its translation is CASSYPGQTGYEQYF.

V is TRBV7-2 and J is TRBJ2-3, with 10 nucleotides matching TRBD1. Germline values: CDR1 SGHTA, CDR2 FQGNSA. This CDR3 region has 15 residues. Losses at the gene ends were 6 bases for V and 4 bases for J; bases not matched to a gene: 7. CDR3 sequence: CASRKTGGEPDTQYF. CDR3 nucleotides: TGTGCCAGCAGAAAGACAGGGGGCGAACCAGATACGCAGTATTTT.

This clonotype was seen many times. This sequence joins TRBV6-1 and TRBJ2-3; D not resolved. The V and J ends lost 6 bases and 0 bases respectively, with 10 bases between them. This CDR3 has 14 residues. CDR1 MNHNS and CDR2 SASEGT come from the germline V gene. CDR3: CASRTGWSTDTQYF. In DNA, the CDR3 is TGTGCCAGCAGAACGGGTTGGAGCACAGATACGCAGTATTTT.

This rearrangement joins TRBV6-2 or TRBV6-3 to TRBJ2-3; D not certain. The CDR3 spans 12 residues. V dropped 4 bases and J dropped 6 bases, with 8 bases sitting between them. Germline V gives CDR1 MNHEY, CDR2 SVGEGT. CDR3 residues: CASSFVRDTQYF. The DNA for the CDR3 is TGTGCCAGCAGTTTTGTTCGGGATACGCAGTATTTT.

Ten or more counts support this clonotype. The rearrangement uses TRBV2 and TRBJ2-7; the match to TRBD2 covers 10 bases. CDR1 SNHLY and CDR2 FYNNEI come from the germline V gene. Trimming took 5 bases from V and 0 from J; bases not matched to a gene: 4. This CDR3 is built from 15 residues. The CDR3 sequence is CASSRLAGASYEQYF. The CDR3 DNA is TGTGCCAGCAGTAGACTAGCGGGTGCCTCCTACGAGCAGTACTTC. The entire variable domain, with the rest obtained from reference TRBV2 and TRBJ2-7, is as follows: EPEVTQTPSHQVTQMGQEVILRCVPISNHLYFYWYRQILGQKVEFLVSFYNNEISEKSEIFDDQFSVERPDGSNFTLKIRSTKLEDSAMYFCASSRLAGASYEQYFGPGTRLTVT.

CDR3 sequence: CASSPRDRDPGNTIYF. CDR3 bases: TGTGCCAGCAGTCCCCGGGACAGGGATCCTGGAAACACCATATATTTT. The V and J genes are TRBV6-1 and TRBJ1-3; 9 positions match TRBD1. Germline CDR1 and CDR2: MNHNS and SASEGT. The CDR3 is made up of 16 amino acids. J was trimmed by 2 bases and V by 5 bases; bases with no gene match: 7.